This T cell receptor (beta chain) appears in the sequencing data of a study of shared clonotypes between healthy human individuals. Using immunoSEQ multiplex PCR, the repertoire was profiled, and TCRdb retains in-frame clones only, with some absent. The sample has about 480,000 clones; approximately 79% are singletons. Only Caucasian adults living in Nashville, Tennessee made up the donor group. The study's findings and limits: Deeper or shallower sequencing was expected to change how clonotypes are shared among donors.

The CDR3 has 16 residues. Looked up from germline, CDR1 is SGHDT and CDR2 is YYEEEE. With 3 bases clipped from V and 1 base from J, the junction kept 5 bases outside the gene matches. As to this clone: Its target is unknown.

The clonotype comes from a woman aged 35 to 49 in good health. Some clones in this sample may be carry-over from other donors' samples. The sample comprised PBMCs. This rearrangement joins TRBV5-6 to TRBJ2-3; TRBD1 aligns across 10 bases. This CDR3 reads CASSWGTGAGTDTQYF. In DNA, the CDR3 is TGTGCCAGCAGCTGGGGGACAGGGGCCGGCACAGATACGCAGTATTTT.